The 27 T cell receptor beta chains below come from one sample, sequenced in a study of Graves' ophthalmopathy and Graves' hyperthyroidism. The sequenced template was RNA, covering the TCR beta CDR3 region. Following a first-round RT-PCR that used HTBI primers, a second-round multiplex PCR was carried out. One entry per CDR3 protein results from TCRdb running MiXCR on the multiplex PCR reads. Of hundreds of thousands of distinct CDR3 sequences in the sample, 45% are singletons; the top ten hold over 40%. The sequenced sample was peripheral blood. Receptors originate from an adult man with Graves' ophthalmopathy.

This clonotype showed up just a few times. The chain couples TRBV28 to TRBJ1-1; D gene ambiguous. V dropped 4 bases and J dropped 1 base, with 13 bases sitting between them. The germline gives CDR1 MDHEN, CDR2 SYDVKM. The CDR3 sequence is 15 residues long. In DNA form, the CDR3 reads TGTGCCAGCAGTTCCTTCGGGTCTCAGAACACTGAAGCTTTCTTT. Its protein is CASSSFGSQNTEAFF.

For this clonotype: One end of the junction does not line up with germline, which may come from a read error. V gene TRBV10-3 combines with J gene TRBJ1-1, with D possibly matching TRBD1 (6 bases). The length of the CDR3 is 15 residues. Germline CDR1 ENHRY, CDR2 SYGVKD. CDR3 region: CASSGRDNVNTEAFF. The CDR3 DNA is TGTGCCAGCAGTGGCCGGGACAATGTGAACACTGAAGCTTTCTTT.

This clonotype was seen only once. The chain links TRBV10-2 to TRBJ1-5, with 7 bases matching TRBD1. This CDR3 contains 13 residues. Germline V gene sequence: CDR1 WSHSY, CDR2 SAAADI. Germline trimming cut 6 bases from V and 3 bases from J; bases unmatched to any gene: 2. The CDR3 nucleotides read TGCGCCAGCAGGACAGGGAACAATCAGCCCCAGCATTTT. Its translation is CASRTGNNQPQHF.

The chain is built from TRBV12-3 or TRBV12-4 and TRBJ2-5, with no clear D. The CDR3 totals 13 residues. The V end lost 3 bases, the J end lost 3 bases, and 8 bases lay between the germline ends. CDR3 in DNA: TGTGCCAGCAGTTTGGCCCCGAAAGAGACCCAGTACTTC. It specifies CASSLAPKETQYF.

The chain couples TRBV2 to TRBJ1-4; possible D gene TRBD1, 6 bases. The CDR3 totals 15 residues. CDR1 and CDR2 from the germline V gene are SNHLY and FYNNEI. Trimming left V 6 bases short and J 6 bases short, with 17 bases between. The CDR3 reads CASSSSRGIDEKLFF. CDR3 sequence (DNA): TGTGCCAGCAGCTCCAGCAGGGGCATTGATGAAAAACTGTTTTTT.

This clonotype was counted at least ten times. The chain couples TRBV7-9 to TRBJ1-6; 9 bases line up with TRBD1. The V gene end was trimmed by 5 bases and the J gene end by 9 bases; junction bases not matched to a gene: 5. The germline V gene has CDR1 SEHNR and CDR2 FQNEAQ (reference sequence). The CDR3 length is 14 residues. The CDR3 bases are TGTGCCAGCAGCCCGACAGGGGGAACTTCACCCCTCCACTTT. Amino acids: CASSPTGGTSPLHF.

This clonotype was counted a single time. The genes are TRBV7-2 and TRBJ2-2, with D maybe TRBD1 (5 bases). In germline, CDR1 is SGHTA, CDR2 FQGNSA. Trimming removed 3 bases from V and 10 bases from J, with 15 bases in between. This CDR3 region has 14 residues. In DNA form, the CDR3 reads TGTGCCAGCAGCTTGAGACAGCAAGAGGTGGAGCTGTTTTTT. It codes for CASSLRQQEVELFF.

The chain combines TRBV9 with TRBJ1-1; tentatively, D is TRBD1 (5 bases). Germline CDR1 SGDLS, CDR2 YYNGEE. The CDR3 contains 14 residues. The ends were cut back, 4 bases at V and 4 bases at J, with 14 bases in the middle. The CDR3 DNA sequence: TGTGCCAGCAGCCTAGGAACGGGGGTCACTGAAGCTTTCTTT. Translated: CASSLGTGVTEAFF.

The chain uses TRBV24-1 and TRBJ2-3; possible D gene TRBD2, 5 bases. From germline, CDR1 is KGHDR and CDR2 SFDVKD. V was shortened by 6 bases and J by 2 bases, with 8 bases between the two germline ends. The CDR3 runs to 13 residues. The CDR3 region is CATSNRDTDTQYF. The CDR3 DNA is TGTGCCACCAGTAACCGGGACACAGATACGCAGTATTTT.

V and J are TRBV10-3 and TRBJ1-1; D remains ambiguous. The V gene lost 10 bases and the J gene lost 0 bases, with 18 bases spanning the gap. There are 15 residues in the CDR3. Germline V gene data show CDR1 as ENHRY and CDR2 as SYGVKD. The CDR3 reads CASNHFQVVNTEAFF. Here the CDR3 DNA reads TGTGCCAGCAACCACTTTCAGGTGGTGAACACTGAAGCTTTCTTT.

The chain employs TRBV5-5 and TRBJ2-3; D unresolved. Germline CDR1 is SGHKS and CDR2 is YYEKEE (reference sequence). The CDR3 length is 14 residues. The V and J ends lost 4 bases and 9 bases respectively, with 18 bases between them. The CDR3 loop is CASSQDRTIPTQYF. CDR3 sequence (DNA): TGTGCCAGCAGCCAAGATCGGACGATACCCACGCAGTATTTT.

This clonotype was seen a few times. This chain links TRBV20-1 with TRBJ1-1; D perhaps matches TRBD1 (5 bases). Germline V gives CDR1 DFQATT, CDR2 SNEGSKA (reference sequence). This CDR3 has 16 amino acids. V shed 3 bases and J shed 11 bases, with 28 bases lying between them. CDR3 bases: TGCAGTGCTAGGACACCCTACGACGGGGACCCTCGTTTGGCTTTCTTT. The encoded protein is CSARTPYDGDPRLAFF.

With regard to this clonotype: This sequence may be a read error, since a much larger clone differs from it by one base. No conserved phenylalanine or tryptophan is present at the end of the CDR3, so a read error is the likely explanation. The chain joins TRBV29-1 to TRBJ2-7; 9 bases fit TRBD1. This CDR3 spans 14 amino acids. Germline V gene lookup returns CDR1 SQVTM and CDR2 ANQGSEA. With V trimmed by 4 bases and J by 1 base, 5 bases remained unmatched. CDR3: CSVAPGQGSYEQYS. DNA of the CDR3: TGCAGCGTTGCTCCTGGACAGGGGTCCTACGAGCAGTACTCC.

The J gene is TRBJ2-7, the V gene TRBV18; 7 positions agree with TRBD1. Trimming at V came to 2 bases and at J to 0 bases, leaving 4 bases not matched to a gene. CDR1 is KGHSH and CDR2 is LQKENI in the germline V gene. This CDR3 contains 15 residues. The CDR3 here is CASSPGAGGSYEQYF. Here the CDR3 DNA reads TGTGCCAGCTCACCAGGGGCAGGGGGCTCCTACGAGCAGTACTTC.

This clonotype came up a few times. V gene TRBV3-1 combines with J gene TRBJ1-5; D perhaps matches TRBD1 (5 bases). The germline gives CDR1 LGHDT, CDR2 YNNKEL (reference sequence). V was clipped by 5 bases and J by 5 bases, with 10 bases between them. This CDR3 is built from 13 residues. CDR3 protein: CASSSDRYQPQHF. DNA for the CDR3: TGTGCCAGCAGCAGCGACAGATATCAGCCCCAGCATTTT.

The chain employs TRBV7-2 and TRBJ1-1; D not resolved. V lost 1 base and J lost 4, with 13 bases in between. This CDR3 comprises 15 residues. Germline values: CDR1 SGHTA, CDR2 FQGNSA. CDR3 residues: CASSLEPGIGTEAFF. DNA of the CDR3: TGTGCCAGCAGCTTAGAGCCGGGTATCGGCACTGAAGCTTTCTTT.

The chain uses TRBV10-3 and TRBJ1-5; D unclear. CDR1 and CDR2 (germline): ENHRY, SYGVKD. The CDR3 is made up of 15 amino acids. V was trimmed by 10 bases and J by 8 bases, leaving 24 bases between them. CDR3 amino acids: CASVPADGASKPQHF. In DNA form, the CDR3 reads TGTGCCAGCGTGCCGGCGGACGGAGCGAGCAAGCCCCAGCATTTT.

This clonotype was found a few times. The chain uses TRBV5-4 and TRBJ1-1, with 9 nucleotides matching TRBD1. The CDR3 has 15 amino acids. The germline gives CDR1 SGHNT, CDR2 YYREEE (reference sequence). The V gene end was trimmed by 4 bases and the J gene end by 4 bases; junction bases not matched to a gene: 8. DNA for the CDR3: TGTGCCAGCAGCACCGAGGACAGGGGAGGCACTGAAGCTTTCTTT. It specifies CASSTEDRGGTEAFF.

The chain links TRBV12-3 or TRBV12-4 to TRBJ1-5, with 9 bases that match TRBD1. Gene TRBJ2-3 matches the end of the DNA better, so the J call may be wrong. The CDR3 consists of 13 residues. The CDR3 region is CASRLTGGDTQYF. In nucleotides, the CDR3 is TGTGCCAGCAGGCTGACAGGGGGAGATACGCAGTATTTT.

This clonotype has a count of ten or more. The chain is built from TRBV5-8 and TRBJ2-5, with 9 bases lining up with TRBD2. In germline, CDR1 is SGHTS, CDR2 YDEGEE. The CDR3 contains 17 residues. Germline trimming cut 2 bases from V and 5 bases from J; bases unmatched to any gene: 13. The CDR3 loop reads CASSFLRDSGGRETQYF. For the CDR3, the DNA is TGTGCCAGCAGCTTCTTGCGTGATAGCGGGGGACGGGAGACCCAGTACTTC.

This clonotype was observed a single time. The junction differs from germline at one of its ends, possibly a read error. The chain couples TRBV7-6 to TRBJ1-1, with D maybe TRBD1 (5 bases). Germline V gene sequence: CDR1 SGHVS, CDR2 FNYEAQ. The CDR3 contains 13 residues. The chain's CDR3 is CASVGGRGTEASF. The CDR3 nucleotides read TGTGCCAGCGTTGGTGGGAGAGGGACTGAAGCTTCCTTT.

The genes are TRBV9 and TRBJ2-5, with D perhaps matching TRBD2 (5 bases). Judging by the DNA end, TRBJ2-7 fits better; the J call may be wrong. CDR3 length equals 14 residues. From germline, CDR1 is SGDLS and CDR2 YYNGEE. The CDR3 sequence is CASSVGVSVREQYF. The CDR3 region has the DNA TGTGCCAGCAGCGTAGGGGTTAGCGTACGCGAGCAGTACTTC.

The V call is TRBV29-1, the J call TRBJ2-7, with 8 bases fitting TRBD1. This CDR3 spans 14 amino acids. Germline-derived CDR1 and CDR2 are SQVTM and ANQGSEA. V was clipped by 4 bases and J by 1 base; unmatched bases: 6. Here the CDR3 DNA reads TGCAGCGTTGGGACAGGGATCGTTTCCTACGAGCAGTACTTC. Protein product: CSVGTGIVSYEQYF.

This clonotype was counted between two and nine times. The chain carries TRBV12-3 or TRBV12-4 and TRBJ2-7, with 11 bases identical to TRBD1. The CDR3 runs to 15 residues. Germline trimming cut 4 bases from V and 3 bases from J; bases unmatched to any gene: 5. The chain's CDR3 is CASSSTGTGGYEQYF. DNA for the CDR3: TGTGCCAGCAGTTCTACCGGGACAGGGGGCTACGAGCAGTACTTC.

V gene TRBV6-5 combines with J gene TRBJ1-1; D uncertain. Germline V CDR1 and CDR2: MNHEY, SVGAGI. V dropped 0 bases and J dropped 5 bases, with 7 bases sitting between them. The CDR3 extends over 13 amino acids. The CDR3 reads CASSYSAGTEAFF. The CDR3 nucleotides are TGTGCCAGCAGTTACTCTGCGGGGACTGAAGCTTTCTTT.

This clonotype has more than one count but fewer than ten. J is TRBJ1-2 and V is TRBV6-6; no reliable D call. In germline, CDR1 is MNHNY, CDR2 SVGAGI (reference sequence). V lost 7 bases and J lost 2, with 14 bases in between. The CDR3 length is 14 residues. This CDR3 reads CASIPLRENYGYTF. In DNA form, the CDR3 reads TGTGCCAGCATTCCCCTAAGAGAGAACTATGGCTACACCTTC.

This clonotype showed up just a few times. The chain uses TRBV19 and TRBJ2-7; D unclear. Trimming shortened V by 10 bases and J by 6 bases, and 28 bases separated the two germline ends. Germline lookup yields CDR1 LNHDA and CDR2 SQIVND (reference sequence). The CDR3 has 16 residues. This chain's CDR3 is CATSSRARSAFGEQYF. Here the CDR3 DNA reads TGTGCCACAAGCAGCCGGGCGCGATCGGCGTTCGGCGAGCAGTACTTC.